These 4 T cell receptor beta chains came from one sample sequenced in a study of regulatory dendritic cells for organ transplantation. The repertoire was sequenced with immunoSEQ multiplex PCR; TCRdb's copy has only in-frame clones and lacks some. The sample yields roughly 30,000 clones, about four fifths seen once. Sequencing input: naive CD8+ T cells from blood. Subset: CD45RA+ naive T cells. These TCRs come from a human donor in good health.

For this clone: One junction end disagrees with the germline gene, perhaps due to a read error. The V and J genes are TRBV7-9 and TRBJ2-7; 10 bases fit TRBD1. This CDR3 comprises 15 residues. CDR1 and CDR2 from the germline V gene are SEHNR and FQNEAQ (reference sequence). CDR3 bases: TGTGCCAGCAGCCCACCGGGACAGGGGTCCTCCGAGCAGTACTTC. Its protein is CASSPPGQGSSEQYF.

This chain joins TRBV5-4 and TRBJ1-1; 7 bases are a match to TRBD1. With V trimmed by 5 bases and J by 4 bases, 20 bases remained unmatched. This CDR3 is 18 amino acids long. The germline CDR1 and CDR2 sequences are SGHNT and YYREEE (reference sequence). In DNA, the CDR3 is TGTGCCAGCAGACACGACCGGGACAGACCCCACTGGGGCACTGAAGCTTTCTTT. This translates into CASRHDRDRPHWGTEAFF.

The V and J genes are TRBV5-8 and TRBJ1-5, with 8 bases aligning to TRBD1. Germline V gives CDR1 SGHTS, CDR2 YDEGEE. V lost 4 bases to trimming and J lost 1 base; unmatched junction nucleotides: 4. The CDR3 sequence is 15 residues long. CDR3 coding DNA: TGTGCCAGCAGCCCGGGACAGGTGAGCAATCAGCCCCAGCATTTT. Translated: CASSPGQVSNQPQHF.

This clone was seen only once. This sequence joins TRBV7-9 and TRBJ2-7; perhaps TRBD1 as D (5 bases). The CDR3 covers 15 residues. The V end was cut by 3 bases, the J end by 5 bases, with 17 bases between. The germline gives CDR1 SEHNR, CDR2 FQNEAQ (reference sequence). CDR3 protein: CASSFVGDSRDEQYF. The CDR3 coding sequence is TGTGCCAGCAGCTTCGTGGGCGATTCCAGGGACGAGCAGTACTTC.